This T cell receptor beta chain emerged from a study of metastatic and nonmetastatic thyroid tumors. Study as a whole: Samples came from malignant and benign thyroid patients, and repertoires were compared across blood and tumor or nodule tissue.

Every patient underwent thyroid surgery untreated. In the source study's methods: The distant-metastasis classifier for papillary thyroid cancer was built from CDR3 differences across clinicopathological groups. TCRdb re-analyzed the PCR reads using MiXCR. TCRdb, rather than the study authors, made the V and J calls. The sample holds around 8,000 clones, 32% seen once. In its sample, this clone was seen many times. The sequencing sample was made of tumor tissue. This receptor was obtained from a female donor with papillary thyroid cancer or a benign thyroid nodule (not recorded which). Some clones in this sample may be carry-over from other donors' samples.

The CDR3 DNA reads TGCGCCAGCAGCCGTCCGGGACTACCATACAATGAGCAGTTCTTC. This codes for CASSRPGLPYNEQFF. The chain recombines TRBV4-1 with TRBJ2-1, with 7 bases identical to TRBD2. Germline V gene sequence: CDR1 MGHRA, CDR2 YSYEKL. The CDR3 sequence is 15 residues long. V trimming: 4 bases; J trimming: 4 bases; junction bases outside the gene matches: 7.